Given below is one T cell receptor (beta chain) in context. No antigen is known for it. Time point of the sample: week 47, end of study. Alongside topical imiquimod, each dose of vaccine comprised 300 ug of mutant IDH1 20-mer peptide. Vaccinations, eight in total, occurred in weeks 1, 3, 5, 7, 11, 15, 19, 23. These data originate in a study of a mutant IDH1 vaccine in newly diagnosed glioma. Study summary: Vaccination began 4-6 weeks post radiotherapy alone, or with temozolomide cycles. Pretreatment consisted of radiotherapy, temozolomide, or both, with most receiving both.

Broader study findings: Among all patients, vaccine-induced immune responses occurred in roughly 93%.

Libraries were prepared by immunoSEQ multiplex PCR; TCRdb keeps only in-frame clonotypes and omits some of them. This repertoire shows approximately 80,000 clones, around four fifths found once; its top ten account for roughly 5.6%. This receptor was taken from a man aged 35-49 years with glioma. The material sequenced was PBMCs, taken from a glioma patient whose treatment included an IDH1 peptide vaccine.

For the CDR3, the DNA is TGTGCCAGCAGTTACTCGGGGACCTTATATGGCTACACCTTC. Its protein product is CASSYSGTLYGYTF. The chain couples TRBV6-5 to TRBJ1-2; possible D gene TRBD1, 5 bases. V lost 0 bases and J lost 5, with 10 bases in between. Germline-derived CDR1 and CDR2 are MNHEY and SVGAGI. The CDR3 sequence is 14 residues long.